A single sample gave rise to the 10 T cell receptor beta chains below, sequenced in a study of beta chain features in type 1 diabetes. As every portion of the isolated RNA was reverse transcribed, the sequencing read expressed TCRB transcripts. Using immunoSEQ multiplex PCR, the repertoire was profiled, and TCRdb retains in-frame clones only, with some absent. The repertoire holds about half a million clones, over 25% seen once, with more than 0.055% in the top ten. The sample taken for sequencing was naive CD4+ T cells from blood. These receptors came from a man aged 18 to 35 in good health.

This clone was found a few times. The genes are TRBV27 and TRBJ1-4; 8 nucleotides match TRBD1. Germline V gives CDR1 MNHEY, CDR2 SMNVEV (reference sequence). J lost 7 bases, V lost 0 bases, and 4 bases had no gene match. This CDR3 region has 15 residues. The CDR3 coding sequence is TGTGCCAGCAGTTTATCAGGCAGGGGGCCTGAAAAACTGTTTTTT. Its protein product is CASSLSGRGPEKLFF.

This chain joins TRBV7-2 and TRBJ2-7; 7 bases map to TRBD1. This CDR3 is 14 amino acids long. The V and J ends lost 3 bases and 4 bases, in that order; junction bases with no gene match: 6. Germline V lookup: CDR1 SGHTA, CDR2 FQGNSA. The CDR3 DNA is TGTGCCAGCAGCTTTAAGACAGGGACGTACGAGCAGTACTTC. Its translation is CASSFKTGTYEQYF. Full variable domain (remainder filled in from reference TRBV7-2 and TRBJ2-7): GAGVSQSPSNKVTEKGKDVELRCDPISGHTALYWYRQSLGQGLEFLIYFQGNSAPDKSGLPSDRFSAERTGGSVSTLTIQRTQQEDSAVYLCASSFKTGTYEQYFGPGTRLTVT.

The chain recombines TRBV12-5 with TRBJ2-1, with 9 bases matching TRBD2. The germline gives CDR1 LGHNT, CDR2 FRNRAP. V shed 1 base, J shed 4 bases, and the junction held 8 bases outside the gene matches. This CDR3 has 17 amino acids. This chain's CDR3 is CASGLGISSGVYNEQFF. CDR3 bases: TGTGCTAGTGGTTTGGGGATTTCTAGCGGGGTATACAATGAGCAGTTCTTC.

In this sample, this clone turned up a few times. The V call is TRBV7-9, the J call TRBJ2-5; 12 bases map to TRBD2. Trimming at V came to 5 bases and at J to 7 bases, leaving 8 bases not matched to a gene. The CDR3 is 15 residues long. Germline CDR1 reads SEHNR; CDR2 reads FQNEAQ (reference sequence). The CDR3 nucleotides read TGTGCCAGCAGCGGAGCCGGGACTAGCGGGCCGACCCAGTACTTC. Translating it yields CASSGAGTSGPTQYF.

The chain combines TRBV30 with TRBJ1-1; a weak D match, TRBD1 (5 bases). The V gene's germline CDR1 is GTSNPN and CDR2 SVGIG (reference sequence). The CDR3 length is 12 residues. V was shortened by 2 bases and J by 10 bases, with 14 bases between the two germline ends. The CDR3 DNA sequence: TGTGCCTGGAGTAACGGGCAGGGACGAGCTTTCTTT. It is translated as CAWSNGQGRAFF.

The CDR3 loop is CASSVAMDRIYEQYF. CDR3 in DNA: TGTGCCAGCAGCGTAGCCATGGACAGGATCTACGAGCAGTACTTC. The rearrangement links TRBV9 to TRBJ2-7, with 7 positions matching TRBD1. The J segment lost 3 bases and the V segment lost 0 bases, leaving 6 bases of the junction unmatched. This CDR3 has 15 residues. CDR1 and CDR2 (germline): SGDLS, YYNGEE. The whole variable domain, filled in from reference TRBV9 and TRBJ2-7, reads DSGVTQTPKHLITATGQRVTLRCSPRSGDLSVYWYQQSLDQGLQFLIQYYNGEERAKGNILERFSAQQFPDLHSELNLSSLELGDSALYFCASSVAMDRIYEQYFGPGTRLTVT.

Only a few counts were recorded for this clone. V gene TRBV30 combines with J gene TRBJ2-2; either TRBD1 or TRBD2 may supply D (5 bases each). This CDR3 has 14 amino acids. Trimming stripped 3 bases from V and 9 bases from J, with 17 bases between. The germline CDR1 and CDR2 sequences are GTSNPN and SVGIG (reference sequence). In DNA form, the CDR3 reads TGTGCCTGGAGCCTAATAACCGGGACCCGGGAGCTGTTTTTT. This codes for CAWSLITGTRELFF.

This clone was seen only once. CDR3 sequence (DNA): TGTGCCAGCAGTGTCAGCCTAGCCAAAAACATTCAGTACTTC. This translates into CASSVSLAKNIQYF. The chain recombines TRBV2 with TRBJ2-4; D is unclear. V gave up 4 bases and J gave up 0 bases, with 7 bases separating them. The germline CDR1 and CDR2 sequences are SNHLY and FYNNEI. The CDR3 totals 14 residues.

This sequence joins TRBV19 and TRBJ2-1; 12 nucleotides align to TRBD2. From germline, CDR1 is LNHDA and CDR2 SQIVND (reference sequence). The junction had 5 bases not matched to a gene; V was cut back by 4 bases and J by 4 bases. CDR3 length: 16 amino acids. CDR3 sequence reads: CASSTRGLAGYNEQFF. In DNA form, the CDR3 reads TGTGCCAGTAGTACCCGAGGACTAGCGGGATACAATGAGCAGTTCTTC.

CDR3 in amino acids: CASSTSGRYEQFF. The CDR3, as DNA: TGTGCCAGCTCAACTAGCGGGAGATATGAGCAGTTCTTC. V is TRBV9 and J is TRBJ2-1, with 11 bases aligning to TRBD2. V lost 7 bases, J lost 8 bases, and 5 bases stayed unmatched. The CDR3 has 13 amino acids. Germline CDR1 is SGDLS and CDR2 is YYNGEE.